A selection of T cell receptor beta chains follows, all from one sample in a study of T cells in Graves' hyperthyroidism and ophthalmopathy. MiXCR, applied by TCRdb to the multiplex PCR reads, yields one record per CDR3 protein. The sample shows about 640,000 distinct CDR3 sequences, less than 25% of them seen only once. Sample: blood. Source of these receptors: a man younger than 45 with Graves' ophthalmopathy. Both conserved end residues are part of each CDR3. D genes are given only for firm matches. Size is omitted from some rows. Given values are once, few, many or a class for expanded clones.

V gene,J gene,D gene,clone size,CDR3 DNA,CDR3 protein
TRBV6-1,TRBJ2-3,TRBD1,.,TGTGCCAGCGGCCGAGGACAGGCGCAAGGAGATACGCAGTATTTT,CASGRGQAQGDTQYF
TRBV27,TRBJ2-2,.,few,TGTGCCAGCAGTTTACCGGGGGGCGTCAACACCGGGGAGCTGTTTTTT,CASSLPGGVNTGELFF
TRBV6-2/TRBV6-3,TRBJ2-7,.,.,TGTGCCAGCAGTTACTCGATGGGCAGGAGCTCCTACGAGCAGTACTTC,CASSYSMGRSSYEQYF
TRBV28,TRBJ2-7,TRBD1,many,TGTGCCAGCAGTTCCAGGGACAGTACACTTTACGAGCAGTACTTC,CASSSRDSTLYEQYF
TRBV30,TRBJ1-5,.,few,TGTGCCTGGAGTGTGAGTCCCGCGCCTTACAGGAATCAGCCCCAGCATTTT,CAWSVSPAPYRNQPQHF
TRBV28,TRBJ2-7,.,many,TGTGCCAGCAGGCCCGGGACTGCAACCTACGAGCAGTACTTC,CASRPGTATYEQYF
TRBV18,TRBJ2-7,.,few,TGTGCCAGCTCACCAGAGGGGACTCGCCGTTCCCACGAGCAGTACTTC,CASSPEGTRRSHEQYF
TRBV11-2,TRBJ1-1,.,many,TGTGCCAGCAGCTTAGCCTATACAGGGTCTGAAGCTTTCTTT,CASSLAYTGSEAFF
TRBV27,TRBJ1-6,.,few,TGTGCCAGCAGTTTACAGGATCTGAGGACCCTCCACTTT,CASSLQDLRTLHF
TRBV20-1,TRBJ2-7,TRBD2,many,TGCAGTGCTACATCTACTAGCGGGAGGGCCTACGAGCAGTACTTC,CSATSTSGRAYEQYF
TRBV24-1,TRBJ1-1,.,many,TGTGCCACCAGTGATCCAGGGGTACGGGAAGCTTTCTTT,CATSDPGVREAFF
TRBV7-3,TRBJ2-1,TRBD2,.,TGTGCCAGCAGCCATTCTAGTGGGGGGGGGTACAATGAGCAGTTCTTC,CASSHSSGGGYNEQFF
TRBV19,TRBJ2-7,.,.,TGTGCCAGTAGTATGGATCCGAGGAACGAGCAGTACTTC,CASSMDPRNEQYF
TRBV19,TRBJ1-1,.,few,TGTGCCAGTAGTATAGAGACGAACACTGAAGCTTTCTTT,CASSIETNTEAFF
TRBV28,TRBJ1-5,.,many,TGTGCCAGCAGTTTATCGACAGGATCAAATCAGCCCCAGCATTTT,CASSLSTGSNQPQHF
TRBV6-5,TRBJ2-7,TRBD1,many,TGTGCCAGCAGTTACTCGGCAGCAGGGGGCTCCTACGAGCAGTACTTC,CASSYSAAGGSYEQYF
TRBV9,TRBJ1-2,.,many,TGTGCCAGCAGCGGGACGGCCGGCTATGGCTACACCTTC,CASSGTAGYGYTF
TRBV29-1,TRBJ1-3,.,few,TGCAGCGTTGTCCCGGGATTCTCTGGAAACACCATATATTTT,CSVVPGFSGNTIYF
TRBV5-4,TRBJ1-4,.,.,TGTGCCAGCAGCTTAGGAGGGGAAGGGCGTGGTGAAAAACTGTTTTTT,CASSLGGEGRGEKLFF
TRBV6-1,TRBJ2-7,TRBD1,few,TGTGCCAGCAGTGACCCACAGGGGTCCTACGAGCAGTACTTC,CASSDPQGSYEQYF
TRBV6-5,TRBJ2-7,TRBD2,.,TGTGCCAGCAGTCACGACCCCAGCGGGAGAGGCTACGAGCAGTACTTC,CASSHDPSGRGYEQYF
TRBV7-9,TRBJ2-7,.,few,TGTGCCAGCAGCTTCAAGGGCAACGAGCAGTACTTC,CASSFKGNEQYF
TRBV19,TRBJ2-1,TRBD2,.,TGTGCCAGTGGGACTAGCGGGGAGGGTGAGCAGTTCTTC,CASGTSGEGEQFF
TRBV11-2,TRBJ2-1,TRBD2,many,TGTGCCAGCAGAACACTAGCGGACAATGAGCAGTTCTTC,CASRTLADNEQFF
TRBV5-1,TRBJ2-7,TRBD1,.,TGCGCCAGCAGCCCGGGACAGGGATTTAACGAGCAGTACTTC,CASSPGQGFNEQYF
TRBV20-1,TRBJ1-1,.,.,TGCAGTGCTAGTAACTGGGGGCGGGAGGCGGCTGAAGCTTTCTTT,CSASNWGREAAEAFF
TRBV28,TRBJ2-3,.,many,TGTGCCAGCAGCCTTCGGGCACTCACAGATACGCAGTATTTT,CASSLRALTDTQYF